These 24 T cell receptor beta chains share one sample of origin, sequenced in a study of T cell changes during pregnancy in multiple sclerosis (dated by TCRdb to between 2018 and 2020). The receptor library was made with the immunoSEQ multiplex PCR assay. Drawn from immuneACCESS, this table holds only the in-frame rearrangements with V and J called that TCRdb kept. Clones are partly lost; checked studies trace under half to an unresolved V gene and leave the rest unexplained. The sample table lists about 110,000 clones, about 94% of them with a count of one. The top ten clones comprise 1.5% of the sample. The sequencing used peripheral blood, collected in the third trimester of pregnancy. These receptors all stem from a female donor with multiple sclerosis, enrolled in a pregnancy study.

This sequence joins TRBV6-5 and TRBJ1-4; tentative D call: TRBD1 (5 bases). The V gene's germline CDR1 is MNHEY and CDR2 SVGAGI. Trimming removed 0 bases from V and 3 bases from J, with 8 bases in between. This CDR3 has 15 amino acids. In DNA form, the CDR3 reads TGTGCCAGCAGTTACTCGACAGCGTCTAATGAAAAACTGTTTTTT. This gives the protein CASSYSTASNEKLFF.

The chain couples TRBV18 to TRBJ1-2; 8 bases align to TRBD1. The V gene's germline CDR1 is KGHSH and CDR2 LQKENI. The junction had 4 bases not matched to a gene; V was cut back by 5 bases and J by 5 bases. There are 13 residues in the CDR3. CDR3 in amino acids: CASSKGQGYGYTF. The CDR3 coding sequence is TGTGCCAGCTCAAAAGGACAGGGTTATGGCTACACCTTC.

J is TRBJ1-4 and V is TRBV7-9; no definite D call. Germline-derived CDR1 and CDR2 are SEHNR and FQNEAQ (reference sequence). This CDR3 is 12 amino acids long. V lost 5 bases, J lost 7 bases, and 8 bases lay in between. DNA for the CDR3: TGTGCCAGCAGCAGCGGTGGTGAAAAACTGTTTTTT. Translated: CASSSGGEKLFF.

The V and J genes are TRBV18 and TRBJ2-7; 7 positions agree with TRBD1. Germline CDR1 is KGHSH and CDR2 is LQKENI. The length of the CDR3 is 15 residues. The junction had 9 bases not matched to a gene; V was cut back by 3 bases and J by 4 bases. CDR3 in DNA: TGTGCCAGCTCACCGACCATGGGACAGAGATACGAGCAGTACTTC. Its translation is CASSPTMGQRYEQYF.

The V gene is TRBV5-1, the J gene TRBJ2-1; 8 bases are shared with TRBD2. Germline CDR1 SGHRS, CDR2 YFSETQ. The length of the CDR3 is 16 residues. Losses at the gene ends were 0 bases for V and 6 bases for J; bases not matched to a gene: 8. The CDR3 reads CASSLVTSGPSNEQFF. CDR3 in DNA: TGCGCCAGCAGCTTGGTTACTAGCGGACCCTCCAATGAGCAGTTCTTC.

This rearrangement joins TRBV18 to TRBJ1-4; no reliable D call. The CDR3 contains 14 residues. Germline V gene lookup returns CDR1 KGHSH and CDR2 LQKENI. Trimming shortened V by 3 bases and J by 1 base, and 6 bases separated the two germline ends. The CDR3, as DNA: TGTGCCAGCTCACCCCTCAGAACTAATGAAAAACTGTTTTTT. It encodes CASSPLRTNEKLFF.

This chain links TRBV18 with TRBJ2-3; D possibly corresponds to TRBD1 (7 bases). V dropped 5 bases and J dropped 5 bases, with 14 bases sitting between them. Germline V gene data show CDR1 as KGHSH and CDR2 as LQKENI. This CDR3 region has 14 residues. This CDR3 reads CASSSQGEEDTQYF. The CDR3 bases are TGTGCCAGCTCATCGCAGGGGGAGGAAGATACGCAGTATTTT. Drawing the rest from reference TRBV18 and TRBJ2-3, the complete variable domain is NAGVMQNPRHLVRRRGQEARLRCSPMKGHSHVYWYRQLPEEGLKFMVYLQKENIIDESGMPKERFSAEFPKEGPSILRIQQVVRGDSAAYFCASSSQGEEDTQYFGPGTRLTVL.

The chain couples TRBV7-8 to TRBJ1-2; 8 bases are shared with TRBD1. This CDR3 has 15 residues. V was pared by 0 bases and J by 4 bases, with 4 bases of the junction left unmatched. From germline, CDR1 is SGHVS and CDR2 FQNEAQ. CDR3 residues: CASSLAYGQGYGYTF. The CDR3 DNA reads TGTGCCAGCAGCTTAGCCTATGGACAGGGCTATGGCTACACCTTC.

The chain uses TRBV9 and TRBJ2-2; no reliable D call. Germline V gene lookup returns CDR1 SGDLS and CDR2 YYNGEE. V was cut by 3 bases and J by 8 bases, with 5 bases left in between. The CDR3 loop spans 11 amino acids. CDR3 DNA sequence: TGTGCCAGCAGCGGCCGGGGGGAGCTGTTTTTT. Translating gives CASSGRGELFF.

This clone occurred once. The chain recombines TRBV10-3 with TRBJ1-2, with a weak D call TRBD1 (5 bases). Per germline, CDR1 ENHRY and CDR2 SYGVKD. The CDR3 loop spans 13 amino acids. Trimming removed 4 bases at V and 1 base at J, with 7 bases between. The CDR3 sequence: CAISGDSNYGYTF. The CDR3, as DNA: TGTGCCATCAGTGGTGACAGTAACTATGGCTACACCTTC.

This chain joins TRBV5-1 and TRBJ1-2; the match to TRBD1 covers 7 bases. The CDR3 loop spans 13 amino acids. From germline, CDR1 is SGHRS and CDR2 YFSETQ. V was pared by 4 bases and J by 7 bases, with 7 bases of the junction left unmatched. CDR3 nucleotide sequence: TGCGCCAGCAGCAAGGGACAGCGAGCTGGCTACACCTTC. Protein product: CASSKGQRAGYTF.

This chain uses TRBV7-3 with TRBJ2-2; 8 nucleotides agree with TRBD1. V gave up 5 bases and J gave up 4 bases; unmatched junction bases: 9. The CDR3 length is 16 residues. The germline gives CDR1 SGHTA, CDR2 FQGTGA. CDR3 loop: CASSEAGGRGTGELFF. The CDR3 region has the DNA TGTGCCAGCAGCGAGGCAGGGGGCAGGGGCACCGGGGAGCTGTTTTTT.

The chain links TRBV5-4 to TRBJ2-5; 7 bases line up with TRBD2. CDR3 length: 15 amino acids. Germline V gives CDR1 SGHNT, CDR2 YYREEE (reference sequence). V lost 7 bases and J lost 5; bases outside the gene matches: 14. The CDR3: CASAPSGRGRETQYF. CDR3 sequence (DNA): TGTGCCAGCGCCCCGTCGGGGAGGGGCCGGGAGACCCAGTACTTC. The whole variable domain, remainder taken from reference TRBV5-4 and TRBJ2-5, is ETGVTQSPTHLIKTRGQQVTLRCSSQSGHNTVSWYQQALGQGPQFIFQYYREEENGRGNFPPRFSGLQFPNYSSELNVNALELDDSALYLCASAPSGRGRETQYFGPGTRLLVL.

The rearrangement uses TRBV7-3 and TRBJ2-2; TRBD2 matches at 7 bases. V was pared by 3 bases and J by 6 bases, with 1 base of the junction left unmatched. Germline CDR1 is SGHTA and CDR2 is FQGTGA. The CDR3 consists of 13 residues. CDR3 nucleotide sequence: TGTGCCAGCAGCTTTCGGGGGGCCGGGGAGCTGTTTTTT. Its translation is CASSFRGAGELFF.

This chain connects TRBV5-4 to TRBJ2-1; TRBD2 agrees at 11 bases. V was pared by 5 bases and J by 8 bases, with 18 bases of the junction left unmatched. The CDR3 consists of 18 residues. Germline loops: CDR1 SGHNT, CDR2 YYREEE (reference sequence). CDR3 coding DNA: TGTGCCAGCAGGCGAAGATTACTAGCGGGAGCTGGTGAGGATGAGCAGTTCTTC. Protein: CASRRRLLAGAGEDEQFF.

The V call is TRBV27, the J call TRBJ2-1, with 9 bases identical to TRBD1. Germline loops: CDR1 MNHEY, CDR2 SMNVEV (reference sequence). The length of the CDR3 is 17 residues. Trimming at V came to 2 bases and at J to 6 bases, leaving 11 bases not matched to a gene. The CDR3 spells CASSLISSRQGGNEQFF. CDR3 nucleotide sequence: TGTGCCAGCAGTTTAATATCATCGCGACAGGGGGGCAATGAGCAGTTCTTC.

The table lists this clone with a count of one. The chain links TRBV19 to TRBJ1-2, with TRBD1 matching over 7 bases. The CDR3 consists of 12 residues. The junction had 2 bases not matched to a gene; V was cut back by 3 bases and J by 7 bases. Germline CDR1 and CDR2: LNHDA and SQIVND (reference sequence). In DNA, the CDR3 is TGTGCCAGTAGTATTTACAGGGGTGGCTACACCTTC. Translated, it gives CASSIYRGGYTF.

The CDR3 loop is CASSLSAGLAGTTDTQYF. CDR3 sequence (DNA): TGCGCCAGCAGCTTATCGGCAGGCCTAGCGGGAACCACAGATACGCAGTATTTT. The chain couples TRBV5-1 to TRBJ2-3; 9 bases fit TRBD2. This CDR3 is built from 18 residues. V shed 2 bases, J shed 2 bases, and the junction held 12 bases outside the gene matches. The germline V gene encodes CDR1 SGHRS and CDR2 YFSETQ.

The rearrangement uses TRBV9 and TRBJ2-7; 9 bases are shared with TRBD1. Germline V gene sequence: CDR1 SGDLS, CDR2 YYNGEE. This CDR3 comprises 15 residues. Germline trimming cut 3 bases from V and 3 bases from J; bases unmatched to any gene: 7. Here the CDR3 DNA reads TGTGCCAGCAGCGAGGGGACAGGGTTATTCTACGAGCAGTACTTC. It translates to CASSEGTGLFYEQYF.

This clone was detected a few times. The gene calls are TRBV19 and TRBJ1-3, with a weak D call TRBD1 (5 bases). The CDR3 length is 14 residues. Germline V CDR1 and CDR2: LNHDA, SQIVND (reference sequence). V shed 9 bases and J shed 2 bases, with 14 bases lying between them. CDR3 DNA: TGTGCCAGCAAACGGGGGGAAGCTGGAAACACCATATATTTT. Translated: CASKRGEAGNTIYF.

This sequence joins TRBV19 and TRBJ2-5; D is possibly TRBD1 (6 bases). The CDR3 is 14 amino acids. Deletions cut 3 bases from V and 1 base from J, with 9 bases between. Germline V CDR1 and CDR2: LNHDA, SQIVND (reference sequence). The CDR3 coding sequence is TGTGCCAGTAGTATGGGACAAACCCAAGAGACCCAGTACTTC. Translation gives CASSMGQTQETQYF.

In nucleotides, the CDR3 is TGTGCCAGCAGCTTAGTAGAGTCGGCCGGGGAGCTGTTTTTT. It yields the protein CASSLVESAGELFF. The chain joins TRBV7-7 to TRBJ2-2, with unresolved D. Trimming took off 1 base at V and 6 bases at J, with 9 bases between the two ends. This CDR3 spans 14 amino acids. Germline V CDR1 and CDR2: SSHAT, FNYEAQ (reference sequence).

This sequence joins TRBV29-1 and TRBJ2-1, with 10 bases fitting TRBD2. The CDR3 is 13 residues long. J was trimmed by 7 bases and V by 5 bases; bases with no gene match: 5. Germline CDR1 reads SQVTM; CDR2 reads ANQGSEA. The CDR3 sequence: CSVKRGGGNEQFF. CDR3 DNA: TGCAGCGTTAAGCGGGGGGGCGGGAATGAGCAGTTCTTC.

The chain joins TRBV27 to TRBJ2-1, with D perhaps matching TRBD2 (5 bases). Germline loops: CDR1 MNHEY, CDR2 SMNVEV (reference sequence). The CDR3 covers 13 residues. V was cut by 2 bases and J by 4 bases, with 6 bases left in between. The CDR3 spells CASSLGGYNEQFF. As DNA, the CDR3 is TGTGCCAGCAGTTTAGGCGGGTACAATGAGCAGTTCTTC.